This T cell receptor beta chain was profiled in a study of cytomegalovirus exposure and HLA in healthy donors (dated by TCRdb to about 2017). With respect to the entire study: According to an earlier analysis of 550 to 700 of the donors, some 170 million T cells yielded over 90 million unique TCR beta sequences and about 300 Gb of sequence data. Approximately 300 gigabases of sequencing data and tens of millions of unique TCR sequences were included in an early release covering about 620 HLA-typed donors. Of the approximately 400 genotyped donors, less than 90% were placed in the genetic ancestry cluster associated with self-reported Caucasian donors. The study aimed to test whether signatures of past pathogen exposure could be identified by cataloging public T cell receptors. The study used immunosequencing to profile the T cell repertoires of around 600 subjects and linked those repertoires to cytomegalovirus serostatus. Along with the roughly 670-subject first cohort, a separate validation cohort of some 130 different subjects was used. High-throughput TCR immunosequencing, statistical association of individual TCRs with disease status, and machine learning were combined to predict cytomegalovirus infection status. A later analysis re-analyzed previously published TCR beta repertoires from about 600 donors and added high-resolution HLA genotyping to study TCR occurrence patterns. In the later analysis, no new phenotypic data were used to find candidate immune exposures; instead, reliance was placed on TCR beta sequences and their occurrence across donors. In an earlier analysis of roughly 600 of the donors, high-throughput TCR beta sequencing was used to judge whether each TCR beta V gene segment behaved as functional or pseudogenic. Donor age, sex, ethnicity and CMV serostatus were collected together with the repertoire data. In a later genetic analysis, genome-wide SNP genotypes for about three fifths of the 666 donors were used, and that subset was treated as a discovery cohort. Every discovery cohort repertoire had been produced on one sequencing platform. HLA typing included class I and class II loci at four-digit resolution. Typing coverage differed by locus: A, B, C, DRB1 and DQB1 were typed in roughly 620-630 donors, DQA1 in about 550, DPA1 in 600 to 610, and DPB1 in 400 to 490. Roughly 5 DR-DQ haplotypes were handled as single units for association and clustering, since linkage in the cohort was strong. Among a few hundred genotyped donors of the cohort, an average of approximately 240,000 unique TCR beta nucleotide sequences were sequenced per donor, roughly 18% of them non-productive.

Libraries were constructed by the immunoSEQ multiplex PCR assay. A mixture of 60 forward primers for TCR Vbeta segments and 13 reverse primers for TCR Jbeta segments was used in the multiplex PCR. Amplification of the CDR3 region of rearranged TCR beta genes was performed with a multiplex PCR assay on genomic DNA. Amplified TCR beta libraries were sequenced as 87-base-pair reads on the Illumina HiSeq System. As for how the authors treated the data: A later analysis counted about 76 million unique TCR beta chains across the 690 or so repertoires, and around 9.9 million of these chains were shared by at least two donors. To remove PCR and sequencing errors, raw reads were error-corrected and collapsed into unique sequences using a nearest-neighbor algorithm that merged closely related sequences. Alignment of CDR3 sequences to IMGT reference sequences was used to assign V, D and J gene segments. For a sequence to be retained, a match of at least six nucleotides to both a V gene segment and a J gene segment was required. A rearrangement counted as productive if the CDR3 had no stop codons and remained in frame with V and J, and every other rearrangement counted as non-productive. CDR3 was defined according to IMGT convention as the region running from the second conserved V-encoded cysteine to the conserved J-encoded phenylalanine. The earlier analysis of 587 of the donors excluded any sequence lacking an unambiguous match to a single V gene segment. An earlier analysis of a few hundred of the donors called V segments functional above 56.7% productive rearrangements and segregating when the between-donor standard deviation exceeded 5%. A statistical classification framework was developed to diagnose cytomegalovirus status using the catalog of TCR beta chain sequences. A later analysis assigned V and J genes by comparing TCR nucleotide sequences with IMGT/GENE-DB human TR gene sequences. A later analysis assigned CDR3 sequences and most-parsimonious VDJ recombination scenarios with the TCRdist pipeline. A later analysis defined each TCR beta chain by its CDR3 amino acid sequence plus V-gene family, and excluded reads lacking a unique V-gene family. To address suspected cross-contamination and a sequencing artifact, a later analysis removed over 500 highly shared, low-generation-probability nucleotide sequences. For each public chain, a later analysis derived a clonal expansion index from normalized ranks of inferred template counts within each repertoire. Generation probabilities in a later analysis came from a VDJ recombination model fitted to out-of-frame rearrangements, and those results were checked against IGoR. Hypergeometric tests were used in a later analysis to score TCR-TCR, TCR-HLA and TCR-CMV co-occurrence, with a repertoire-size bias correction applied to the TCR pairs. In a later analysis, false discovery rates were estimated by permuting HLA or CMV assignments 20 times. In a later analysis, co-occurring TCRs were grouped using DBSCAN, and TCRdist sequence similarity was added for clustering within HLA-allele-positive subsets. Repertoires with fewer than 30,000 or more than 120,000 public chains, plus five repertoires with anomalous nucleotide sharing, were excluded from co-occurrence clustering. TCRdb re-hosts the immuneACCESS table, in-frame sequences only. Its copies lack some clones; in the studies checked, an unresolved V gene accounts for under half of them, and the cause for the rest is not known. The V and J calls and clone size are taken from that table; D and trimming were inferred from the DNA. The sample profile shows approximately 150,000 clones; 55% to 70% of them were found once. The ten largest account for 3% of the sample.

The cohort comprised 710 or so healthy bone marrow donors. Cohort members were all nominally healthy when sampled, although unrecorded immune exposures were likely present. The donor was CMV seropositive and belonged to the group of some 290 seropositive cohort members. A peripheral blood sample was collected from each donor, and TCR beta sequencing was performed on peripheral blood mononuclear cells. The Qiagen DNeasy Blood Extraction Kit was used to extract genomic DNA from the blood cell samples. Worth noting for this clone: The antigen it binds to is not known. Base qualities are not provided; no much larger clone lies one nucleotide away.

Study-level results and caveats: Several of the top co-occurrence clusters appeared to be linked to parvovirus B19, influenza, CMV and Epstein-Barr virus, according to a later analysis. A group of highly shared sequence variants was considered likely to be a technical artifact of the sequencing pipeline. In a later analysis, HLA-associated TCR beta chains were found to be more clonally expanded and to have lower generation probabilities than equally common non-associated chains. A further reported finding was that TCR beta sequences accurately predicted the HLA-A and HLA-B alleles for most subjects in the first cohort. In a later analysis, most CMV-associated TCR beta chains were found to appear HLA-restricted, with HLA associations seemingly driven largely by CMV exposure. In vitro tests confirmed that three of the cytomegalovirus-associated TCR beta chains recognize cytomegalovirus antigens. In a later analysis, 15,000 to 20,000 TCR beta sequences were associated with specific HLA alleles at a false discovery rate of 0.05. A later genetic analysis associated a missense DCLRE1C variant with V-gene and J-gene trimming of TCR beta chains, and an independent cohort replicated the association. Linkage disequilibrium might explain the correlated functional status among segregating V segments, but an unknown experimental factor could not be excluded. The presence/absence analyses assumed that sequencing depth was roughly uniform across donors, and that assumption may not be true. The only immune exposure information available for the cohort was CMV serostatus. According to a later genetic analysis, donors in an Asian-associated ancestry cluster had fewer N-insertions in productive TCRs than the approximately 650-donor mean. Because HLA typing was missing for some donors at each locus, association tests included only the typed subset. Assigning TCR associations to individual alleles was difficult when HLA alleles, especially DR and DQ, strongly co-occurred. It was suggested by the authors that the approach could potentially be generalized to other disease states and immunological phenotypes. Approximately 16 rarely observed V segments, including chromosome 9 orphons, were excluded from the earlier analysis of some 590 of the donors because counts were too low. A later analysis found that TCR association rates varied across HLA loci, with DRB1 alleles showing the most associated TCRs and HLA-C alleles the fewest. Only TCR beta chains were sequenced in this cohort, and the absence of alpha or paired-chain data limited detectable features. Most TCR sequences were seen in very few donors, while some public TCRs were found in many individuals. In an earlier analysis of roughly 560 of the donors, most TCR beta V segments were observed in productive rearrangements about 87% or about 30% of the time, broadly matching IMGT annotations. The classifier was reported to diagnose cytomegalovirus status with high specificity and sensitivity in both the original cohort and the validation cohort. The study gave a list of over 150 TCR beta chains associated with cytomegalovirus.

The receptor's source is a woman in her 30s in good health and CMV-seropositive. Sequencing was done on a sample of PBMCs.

The CDR3 reads as follows: CASSLTGGLYEQYF. The DNA sequence is TGCGCCAGCAGCTTGACAGGGGGTTTGTACGAGCAGTACTTC. The receptor chain draws on TRBV5-1 and TRBJ2-7; TRBD1 agrees with 8 junctional bases. From a lookup of the germline V gene, CDR1 and CDR2 are SGHRS and YFSETQ. V loses 1 base at its end and J loses 4 bases; junction bases beyond the gene matches: 4. The CDR3 sequence holds 14 residues, the cysteine and phenylalanine included. Kept here is only the CDR3 DNA, which spans 42 bases and is read in frame from base 1.